Listed here is a single T cell receptor beta chain. No cognate antigen has been identified for it. No quality values exist for individual bases; no much larger clone is one base distant. The immunoSEQ Assay, a bias-controlled multiplex PCR, was used to amplify TCRbeta CDR3 regions from genomic DNA. In the paper's pipeline: Nucleated cell counts per sample were estimated from amplification of reference gene primers within the assay. To quantify the absolute abundance of each unique TCRbeta CDR3 rearrangement, sequence reads were collapsed and filtered. For each sample, productive Simpson clonality was calculated as the square root of Simpson's diversity index across productive rearrangements. The clones in this table, taken by TCRdb from immuneACCESS, are in-frame only. Not every clone is retained; where verified, under half of the shortfall comes from an unresolved V gene, and the cause of the rest is unknown. The D gene and trimming were derived from the DNA, and the V and J assignments and clone size from that table. Present in this sample are roughly 170,000 clones, 84% of which were seen just once. Jointly, the top ten make up roughly 7.1% of the sample.

A second Seattle source provided samples from volunteer blood donors who had recovered from COVID-19. Each collaborating institution followed its own protocols to collect whole blood in K2EDTA tubes. For TCRbeta analysis, collaborator samples were shipped as frozen whole blood, as isolated PBMCs, or as DNA extracted from either sample type. This sample was taken from a study of blood T cell repertoires in COVID-19 (TCRdb year 2020). In terms of the full investigation: The collaborator samples originated in the United States, Italy and Spain and spanned the acute and convalescent phases of COVID-19. The dataset comprised deeply sampled blood TCRbeta repertoires from subjects exposed to, actively infected with, or recovered from COVID-19. A freely available public database, intended as a resource for researchers studying the immune response to SARS-CoV-2, is where the repertoires were released. The prospective study material was composed of cDNA or gDNA derived from T cells, B-cell-depleted T cells, or PBMCs. Samples were obtained from the ongoing ImmuneRACE study (first 160 participants) and from 1,200 or so subjects provided by 6 global collaborators. Where available, HLA class I and class II types were obtained from metadata supplied by the sample provider rather than from assay-based typing. Sample metadata almost always included a de-identified subject ID, COVID-19 status, age in years and sex.

The cysteine opens and the phenylalanine closes a CDR3 of 15 amino acids. CDR3 DNA only is kept here, 45 bases in frame from base 1. V was cut back by 5 bases and J by 0 bases, leaving a gap of 14 bases between them. CDR1 and CDR2, looked up from the germline V gene, are SGHTA and FQGNSA. Study-level results and caveats: The amount of clinical and demographic metadata varied by source and participant and was provided uncurated.

The V and J genes are TRBV7-2 and TRBJ2-7; no D gene can be assigned with confidence. Sequenced material: peripheral blood. The receptor was derived from a middle-aged man who had recovered from COVID-19. The DNA reads as follows: TGTGCCAGCAGCCAAGCAGGTATTATCTCCTACGAGCAGTACTTC. This yields the protein CASSQAGIISYEQYF.